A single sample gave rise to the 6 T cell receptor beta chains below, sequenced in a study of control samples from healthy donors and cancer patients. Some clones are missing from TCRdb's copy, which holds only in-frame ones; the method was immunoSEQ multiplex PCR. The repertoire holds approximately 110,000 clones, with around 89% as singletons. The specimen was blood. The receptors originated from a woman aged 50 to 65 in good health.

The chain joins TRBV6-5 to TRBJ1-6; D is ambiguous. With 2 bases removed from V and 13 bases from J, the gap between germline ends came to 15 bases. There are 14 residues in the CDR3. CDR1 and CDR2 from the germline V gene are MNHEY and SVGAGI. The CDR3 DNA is TGTGCCAGCAGTTACGGTGGTCTAAATATGCCCCTCCACTTT. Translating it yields CASSYGGLNMPLHF.

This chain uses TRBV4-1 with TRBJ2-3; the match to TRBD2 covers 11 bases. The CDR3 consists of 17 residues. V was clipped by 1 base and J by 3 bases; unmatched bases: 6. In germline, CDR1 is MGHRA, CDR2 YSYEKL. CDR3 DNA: TGCGCCAGCAGCCAAGGATTAGCGGGGGGGCGTACAGATACGCAGTATTTT. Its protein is CASSQGLAGGRTDTQYF.

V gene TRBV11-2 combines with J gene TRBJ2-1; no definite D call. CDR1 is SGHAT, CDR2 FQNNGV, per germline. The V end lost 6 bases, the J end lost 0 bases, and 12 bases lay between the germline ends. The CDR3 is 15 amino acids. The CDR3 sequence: CASRPDLSSYNEQFF. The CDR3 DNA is TGTGCCAGCAGGCCCGACTTGAGCTCCTACAATGAGCAGTTCTTC. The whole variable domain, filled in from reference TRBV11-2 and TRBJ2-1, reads EAGVAQSPRYKIIEKRQSVAFWCNPISGHATLYWYQQILGQGPKLLIQFQNNGVVDDSQLPKDRFSAERLKGVDSTLKIQPAKLEDSAVYLCASRPDLSSYNEQFFGPGTRLTVL.

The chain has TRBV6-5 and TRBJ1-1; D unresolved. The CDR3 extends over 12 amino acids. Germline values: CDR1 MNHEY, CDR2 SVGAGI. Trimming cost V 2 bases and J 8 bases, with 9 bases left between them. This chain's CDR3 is CASSYENGEAFF. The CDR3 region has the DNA TGTGCCAGCAGTTACGAGAACGGAGAAGCTTTCTTT.

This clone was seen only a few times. CDR3 DNA sequence: TGTGCCAGCAGCTTCGGCGGGAGCGCCGGGGAGCTGTTTTTT. The encoded protein is CASSFGGSAGELFF. The J gene is TRBJ2-2, the V gene TRBV7-9, with 7 nucleotides matching TRBD2. CDR3 length: 14 residues. V trimming: 3 bases; J trimming: 6 bases; junction bases outside the gene matches: 4. Germline assignment: CDR1 SEHNR and CDR2 FQNEAQ (reference sequence).

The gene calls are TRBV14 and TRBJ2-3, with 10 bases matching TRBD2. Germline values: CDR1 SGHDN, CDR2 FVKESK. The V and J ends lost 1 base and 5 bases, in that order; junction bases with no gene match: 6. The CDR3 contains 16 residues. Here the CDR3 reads CASSQVSIAGGDTQYF. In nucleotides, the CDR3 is TGTGCCAGCAGCCAAGTTTCTATAGCGGGAGGAGATACGCAGTATTTT. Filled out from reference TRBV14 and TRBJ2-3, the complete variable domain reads EAGVTQFPSHSVIEKGQTVTLRCDPISGHDNLYWYRRVMGKEIKFLLHFVKESKQDESGMPNNRFLAERTGGTYSTLKVQPAELEDSGVYFCASSQVSIAGGDTQYFGPGTRLTVL.